The text below deals with one T cell receptor (beta chain). The antigen remains undetermined. The data were obtained in a study of PD-1 blockade in mismatch repair-deficient tumors. Every patient had mismatch repair deficiency by PCR or immunohistochemistry. The repertoire was sequenced with immunoSEQ multiplex PCR; TCRdb's copy has only in-frame clones and lacks some. The data hold 15,000 to 20,000 clones, with roughly 83% observed a single time. This CDR3 spans 19 amino acids. Trimming at V came to 6 bases and at J to 6 bases, leaving 18 bases not matched to a gene. Germline V gene lookup returns CDR1 SGHAT and CDR2 FQNNGV. Notes on the study in general: After pembrolizumab, tumor-resident clones rose rapidly, then generally contracted before radiologic responses.

The sequence derives from an adult with mismatch repair-deficient cancer. The chain uses TRBV11-2 and TRBJ2-5, with 14 bases aligning to TRBD2. The sample consisted of PBMCs, taken before pembrolizumab treatment. The CDR3 sequence: CASRGGSGRLAGGPKTQYF. CDR3 nucleotide sequence: TGTGCCAGCAGGGGGGGGTCAGGAAGACTAGCGGGAGGGCCAAAGACCCAGTACTTC.